These 26 T cell receptor beta chains originate from one sample sequenced in a study of tumor-infiltrating lymphocytes in primary liver carcinoma (dated by TCRdb to about 2017). Total RNA and DNA were co-extracted without cell sorting from approximately 20-30 mg of bulk tissue using the AllPrep DNA/RNA mini kit. The sample was run on an Illumina HiSeq 2500. TCRbeta-specific cDNA was reverse-transcribed from 500 ng total RNA using a constant-region primer and ProtoScript II reverse transcriptase. The TCRbeta libraries were prepared through three rounds of nested multiplex PCR following a slightly modified ARM-PCR procedure. Each of the first two PCR rounds ran for approximately 10 cycles and used multiplex TRBV1-TRBV30 forward primers together with a Cbeta reverse primer. The public reads were reanalyzed by TCRdb: fastp trimming at Q25, MiXCR alignment, in-frame beta chains only. Every CDR3 protein is listed once, alongside the most common genes and DNA of its rows. The table for this sample lists 40,000 to 55,000 distinct CDR3 sequences; about three quarters of them were counted only once. The ten largest clones capture around 30% of the sample.

Material for sequencing was liver tumor tissue from sampling region 5. Interpreted using the paper, the cell subset or site label stands for: tumor region T5, tumor centre. These receptors all stem from a man aged 35 to 55 with primary liver carcinoma and hepatitis B virus infection.

The chain employs TRBV6-6 and TRBJ2-1; D is unresolved. The CDR3 is 12 residues long. V was trimmed by 5 bases and J by 7 bases, leaving 9 bases between them. Germline assignment: CDR1 MNHNY and CDR2 SVGAGI (reference sequence). The CDR3 loop reads CASSPGGNEQFF. The CDR3 DNA reads as TGTGCCAGCAGTCCGGGCGGAAATGAGCAGTTCTTC.

The CDR3 here is CASSPRLSGTQETQYF. As DNA, the CDR3 is TGCGCCAGCAGCCCCCGGTTATCGGGAACCCAAGAGACCCAGTACTTC. The V and J genes are TRBV4-1 and TRBJ2-5; tentative D call: TRBD2 (5 bases). V lost 4 bases to trimming and J lost 1 base, with 16 bases between them. The CDR3 extends over 16 amino acids. The germline V gene encodes CDR1 MGHRA and CDR2 YSYEKL.

Regarding this clonotype: Compared with germline, one end of the junction differs, possibly owing to a read error. V is TRBV6-6 and J is TRBJ1-4; TRBD1 matches at 8 bases. CDR1 is MNHNY, CDR2 SVGAGI, per germline (reference sequence). The CDR3 consists of 14 residues. The CDR3 nucleotides read TGTGCCAGCAGTAAGGGACAGGAGAATGAAAAACTGGTTTTT. Amino acid sequence: CASSKGQENEKLVF.

Concerning this clonotype itself: Just one base apart from a much larger clone, this may be a read error. The CDR3 does not close with the conserved phenylalanine or tryptophan, likely indicating a read error. This chain uses TRBV30 with TRBJ2-1, with 8 bases fitting TRBD2. The CDR3 length is 13 residues. The V gene end was trimmed by 5 bases and the J gene end by 2 bases; junction bases not matched to a gene: 2. Germline V gene lookup returns CDR1 GTSNPN and CDR2 SVGIG (reference sequence). The CDR3 reads CAWEREPYNEQFL. The CDR3 DNA is TGTGCCTGGGAGCGGGAGCCCTACAATGAGCAGTTCTTA.

The J gene is TRBJ1-5, the V gene TRBV11-2, with D unresolved. Trimming pared 5 bases from V and 11 bases from J, leaving 19 bases between. Germline V gene data show CDR1 as SGHAT and CDR2 as FQNNGV. The CDR3 is 14 residues long. The CDR3 spells CASSTGWFPETQHF. In DNA, the CDR3 is TGTGCCAGCAGCACTGGATGGTTTCCCGAGACCCAGCATTTT.

Worth noting for this clonotype: The junction differs from germline at one of its ends, possibly a read error. The chain employs TRBV6-1 and TRBJ2-3; the match to TRBD1 covers 7 bases. From germline, CDR1 is MNHNS and CDR2 SASEGT. CDR3 size: 14 residues. The CDR3 nucleotides are TGTGCCAGCAGTAGCCGGGACAGCACAGATGCGCAGTATTTT. Its translation is CASSSRDSTDAQYF.

There are many counts of this clonotype. This chain connects TRBV5-1 to TRBJ1-4; no definite D call. CDR1 SGHRS and CDR2 YFSETQ come from the germline V gene. V lost 0 bases and J lost 8, with 5 bases in between. This CDR3 region has 12 residues. The CDR3 coding sequence is TGCGCCAGCAGCTTGGGCGGGGAAAAACTGTTTTTT. Its translation: CASSLGGEKLFF.

About this clonotype itself: This may arise from a read error, as a much more abundant clone is one base away. The chain is built from TRBV21-1 and TRBJ1-5. TRBV21-1 represents a pseudogene. This CDR3 is 14 amino acids long. Here the CDR3 reads CASSKFFNNQPQHF. DNA of the CDR3: TGTGCCAGCAGCAAATTTTTTAACAATCAGCCCCAGCATTTT.

The chain carries TRBV12-5 and TRBJ2-3, with D possibly being TRBD1 (6 bases). Per the germline V gene, CDR1 is LGHNT and CDR2 is FRNRAP. The CDR3 covers 18 residues. The chain's CDR3 is CTGGFRTDYPTSTDTQYF. DNA for the CDR3: TGTACTGGTGGTTTTCGGACAGACTATCCAACTAGCACAGATACGCAGTATTTT.

This clonotype was found many times. This chain's CDR3 is CASSPPGAYNEQFF. In DNA, the CDR3 is TGCGCCAGCAGCCCGCCCGGGGCCTACAATGAGCAGTTCTTC. The chain recombines TRBV4-1 with TRBJ2-1, with TRBD2 as a possible D gene (5 bases). The CDR3 covers 14 residues. Trimming pared 4 bases from V and 2 bases from J, leaving 9 bases between. CDR1 and CDR2 from the germline V gene are MGHRA and YSYEKL.

To note about this clonotype: Germline is not matched at one junction end, which may reflect a read error. The gene calls are TRBV11-3 and TRBJ2-1; 13 bases are a match to TRBD2. The germline gives CDR1 SGHNT, CDR2 YENEEA. CDR3 length equals 18 residues. The CDR3 sequence: CAGSFRGPGLAGSDEQFF. CDR3 DNA sequence: TGTGCCGGCAGCTTTAGGGGACCGGGACTAGCGGGATCAGATGAGCAGTTCTTC.

The chain employs TRBV6-2 or TRBV6-3 and TRBJ1-1; D ambiguous. The V end was cut by 0 bases, the J end by 3 bases, with 8 bases between. CDR1 MNHEY and CDR2 SVGEGT come from the germline V gene. The CDR3 contains 14 residues. This CDR3 is CASSYSAWHTEAFF. CDR3 sequence (DNA): TGTGCCAGCAGTTACTCCGCATGGCACACTGAAGCTTTCTTT.

Of note for this clonotype: This sequence may be a read error, since a much larger clone differs from it by one base. This sequence joins TRBV28 and TRBJ2-7; the D gene could be TRBD1 or TRBD2 (7 bases each). The V end was cut by 3 bases, the J end by 3 bases, with 15 bases between. Germline CDR1 and CDR2: MDHEN and SYDVKM. CDR3 length: 15 amino acids. The CDR3 coding sequence is TGTGCCAGCAGTTTGGAGTCAGGGGGGGACTACGAGCAGTACTTC. As protein: CASSLESGGDYEQYF.

Comment on this clonotype: Sequence at one end of the junction differs from germline and may be a read error. The chain recombines TRBV13 with TRBJ2-2; 12 nucleotides agree with TRBD2. The CDR3 sequence is 19 residues long. Germline V lookup: CDR1 PRHDT, CDR2 FYEKMQ (reference sequence). Here the CDR3 reads CACSLVWTSGTTNTGELLF. The CDR3 DNA reads as TGTGCCTGCAGCTTAGTGTGGACTAGCGGGACAACGAACACCGGGGAGCTGCTTTTT.

This clonotype has just one count. The junction does not match germline at one end; this may be a read error. The chain recombines TRBV6-1 with TRBJ1-5, with D maybe TRBD1 (5 bases). The CDR3 runs to 15 residues. From germline, CDR1 is MNHNS and CDR2 SASEGT. For the CDR3, the DNA is TGTGTCAGCAGTGAAAGTGGGACCTATAATCAGCTCCAGCATTTT. As protein: CVSSESGTYNQLQHF.

To note about this clonotype: This likely comes from a read error, as the CDR3 has no conserved phenylalanine or tryptophan at its end. The DNA is omitted, as the CDR3 cannot be located on it reliably, and the CDR3 follows TCRdb's listing. The chain joins TRBV11-2 to TRBJ2-1; the table calls TRBD2, which could not be checked here. Ends included, the CDR3 has 16 residues. Looked up from germline, CDR1 is SGHAT and CDR2 is FQNNGV. This CDR3 is CASSLYIGLAMGEEFS.

This chain uses TRBV4-1 with TRBJ2-1; the match to TRBD2 covers 10 bases. V shed 5 bases and J 4 bases; nucleotides not matched to a gene: 14. Germline lookup yields CDR1 MGHRA and CDR2 YSYEKL. The length of the CDR3 is 18 residues. The CDR3 loop is CASSYHPTGLATYNEQFF. CDR3 in DNA: TGCGCCAGCAGCTATCATCCAACGGGACTAGCGACTTACAATGAGCAGTTCTTC.

With respect to this clonotype: This likely comes from a read error, as the CDR3 has no conserved phenylalanine or tryptophan at its end. The limits of the CDR3 on the DNA are not certain, so only TCRdb's listed CDR3 is given. The genes are TRBV11-2 and TRBJ2-5; the table names TRBD2, a call not compared with the DNA. CDR1 SGHAT and CDR2 FQNNGV come from the germline V gene. The CDR3 has 16 residues if both end residues are counted. The CDR3 sequence: CASSLGSSGPGETRYI.

This clonotype occurred a few times. A read error may be the cause here, since a much bigger clone is one base away. The rearrangement links TRBV10-3 to TRBJ2-1; 8 bases match TRBD2. J lost 0 bases, V lost 10 bases, and 5 bases had no gene match. Germline V gene sequence: CDR1 ENHRY, CDR2 SYGVKD. The CDR3 contains 14 residues. CDR3 coding DNA: TGTGCCAACAAAAGCGGGAGCTCCTACAATGAGCAGTTCTTC. This sequence encodes CANKSGSSYNEQFF.

At least ten counts were recorded for this clonotype. This chain joins TRBV10-3 and TRBJ2-2, with TRBD1 identical over 8 bases. This CDR3 is 15 amino acids long. Germline V gives CDR1 ENHRY, CDR2 SYGVKD. The trim removed 6 bases at V and 3 bases at J, leaving 6 bases unmatched. The CDR3 DNA reads as TGTGCCATCAGGTTGACAGGGGCGGACACCGGGGAGCTGTTTTTT. Translated, it gives CAIRLTGADTGELFF.

Worth noting for this clonotype: A much larger clone lies a single base off, so this may be a read error. CDR3 nucleotides: TGCGCCAGCAGCCAACATTTAGGCACAGATACGCAGTATTTT. Encoded protein: CASSQHLGTDTQYF. V gene TRBV5-1 combines with J gene TRBJ2-3; D is unresolved. Looked up from germline, CDR1 is SGHRS and CDR2 is YFSETQ. Trimming removed 4 bases from V and 1 base from J, with 10 bases in between. The CDR3 covers 14 residues.

The CDR3 is CATSGLAGVYKPYEQYF. The CDR3 coding sequence is TGTGCCACTAGTGGACTTGCGGGAGTTTATAAGCCCTACGAGCAGTACTTC. V is TRBV4-2 and J is TRBJ2-7; TRBD2 matches at 7 bases. V lost 10 bases, J lost 2 bases, and 20 bases stayed unmatched. The germline gives CDR1 LGHNA, CDR2 YNFKEQ. The CDR3 is made up of 17 amino acids.

The V gene is TRBV11-2, the J gene TRBJ2-1, with D maybe TRBD2 (5 bases). CDR1 is SGHAT and CDR2 is FQNNGV in the germline V gene. The CDR3 length is 13 residues. The V end lost 6 bases, the J end lost 4 bases, and 10 bases lay between the germline ends. This CDR3 reads CASREVGYNEQFF. The CDR3 bases are TGTGCCAGCAGGGAGGTGGGGTACAATGAGCAGTTCTTC.

This clonotype showed up many times. The chain joins TRBV12-3 or TRBV12-4 to TRBJ1-2, with a possible D match to TRBD1 (6 bases). The CDR3 spans 14 residues. Trimming took 6 bases from V and 8 from J, leaving 19 bases between them. CDR3 coding DNA: TGTGCCAGCAGGTCTACATGGAAACAGGGAGGCTACACCTTC. Its protein product is CASRSTWKQGGYTF.

About this clonotype: The junction departs from the called germline gene at one end, perhaps through a read error. The J gene is TRBJ2-1, the V gene TRBV27; the D gene is possibly TRBD2 (5 bases). CDR3 size: 15 residues. The germline CDR1 and CDR2 sequences are MNHEY and SMNVEV (reference sequence). The CDR3 DNA reads TGTGCCAGCGGTTTGGGGTATAGCGAATACAATGAGCAGTTCTTC. Translated: CASGLGYSEYNEQFF.

On this clonotype: A much larger clone differs from this one at a single base, so this may be a read error. This sequence joins TRBV29-1 and TRBJ1-2; a possible D gene is TRBD1 (5 bases). In germline, CDR1 is SQVTM, CDR2 ANQGSEA. The CDR3 totals 12 residues. CDR3 sequence reads: CSAERQSYGYTF. The CDR3 bases are TGCAGCGCTGAAAGACAGAGCTATGGCTACACCTTC.